These 21 T cell receptor beta chains originate from one sample sequenced in a study of cytomegalovirus exposure and HLA in healthy donors. This PCR relied on a set of 60 Vbeta primers and 13 Jbeta primers. Assay used: immunoSEQ multiplex PCR; TCRdb lists only in-frame clones, some missing. The table has approximately 100,000 clones, around 79% seen once. Sample: PBMCs. These receptors originate from a woman aged 40 to 50 in good health and CMV-seronegative.

V gene TRBV5-1 combines with J gene TRBJ1-2, with a weak D call TRBD1 (5 bases). The CDR3 extends over 14 amino acids. V was cut by 0 bases and J by 3 bases, with 9 bases left in between. From germline, CDR1 is SGHRS and CDR2 YFSETQ. The CDR3 DNA reads TGCGCCAGCAGCTTGGGACAGCCCGACTATGGCTACACCTTC. Amino acid sequence: CASSLGQPDYGYTF.

This clone was seen just once. This chain uses TRBV6-5 with TRBJ1-3; maybe TRBD1 (5 bases). Trimming removed 5 bases at V and 2 bases at J, with 7 bases between. Per germline, CDR1 MNHEY and CDR2 SVGAGI. This CDR3 contains 13 residues. As DNA, the CDR3 is TGTGCCAGCAGTGGGGCGGCTGGAAACACCATATATTTT. Its protein is CASSGAAGNTIYF.

The gene calls are TRBV2 and TRBJ2-7; TRBD1 matches 7 bases. Germline-derived CDR1 and CDR2 are SNHLY and FYNNEI. V lost 9 bases, J lost 6 bases, and 5 bases stayed unmatched. CDR3 length: 11 amino acids. The CDR3 sequence: CASGTAGEQYF. The CDR3 DNA is TGTGCCAGTGGGACAGCCGGCGAGCAGTACTTC. The variable domain in full, completed from reference TRBV2 and TRBJ2-7, reads EPEVTQTPSHQVTQMGQEVILRCVPISNHLYFYWYRQILGQKVEFLVSFYNNEISEKSEIFDDQFSVERPDGSNFTLKIRSTKLEDSAMYFCASGTAGEQYFGPGTRLTVT.

The chain joins TRBV30 to TRBJ2-4, with D possibly being TRBD2 (5 bases). The CDR3 runs 13 residues. V was clipped by 4 bases and J by 3 bases, with 10 bases between them. CDR1 GTSNPN and CDR2 SVGIG come from the germline V gene (reference sequence). Here the CDR3 DNA reads TGTGCCTGGACCCGGGGTGGCAAAAACATTCAGTACTTC. This translates into CAWTRGGKNIQYF.

The V and J genes are TRBV27 and TRBJ1-1; TRBD1 is a possible D gene (6 bases). CDR1 and CDR2 from the germline V gene are MNHEY and SMNVEV (reference sequence). The CDR3 is 14 amino acids. V gave up 7 bases and J gave up 1 base, with 13 bases separating them. The CDR3 region has the DNA TGTGCCAGCAAAGATGAGGGGGAGAACACTGAAGCTTTCTTT. The encoded protein is CASKDEGENTEAFF.

The chain uses TRBV30 and TRBJ1-1; D gene ambiguous. V was cut by 2 bases and J by 5 bases, with 9 bases left in between. The length of the CDR3 is 12 residues. CDR1 is GTSNPN, CDR2 SVGIG, per germline (reference sequence). As DNA, the CDR3 is TGTGCCTGGAGTTTTGAGGAGACTGAAGCTTTCTTT. Translation: CAWSFEETEAFF.

The V and J genes are TRBV7-9 and TRBJ2-3; possible D gene TRBD2, 6 bases. Trimming pared 7 bases from V and 0 bases from J, leaving 14 bases between. Germline-derived CDR1 and CDR2 are SEHNR and FQNEAQ (reference sequence). The CDR3 consists of 15 residues. This CDR3 is CASNVLAGSTDTQYF. The CDR3 DNA is TGTGCCAGCAACGTCCTTGCGGGAAGCACAGATACGCAGTATTTT.

In this sample, this clone turned up once. The chain combines TRBV9 with TRBJ2-3; D might be TRBD2 (5 bases). Looked up from germline, CDR1 is SGDLS and CDR2 is YYNGEE. The CDR3 contains 17 residues. V was shortened by 4 bases and J by 4 bases, with 22 bases between the two germline ends. The CDR3 here is CASSPRRSGRVADTQYF. The CDR3 DNA follows: TGTGCCAGCAGCCCCCGTAGATCGGGGAGAGTCGCAGATACGCAGTATTTT.

This chain links TRBV19 with TRBJ2-3, with 13 bases that match TRBD2. Germline CDR1 reads LNHDA; CDR2 reads SQIVND (reference sequence). Trimming cost V 4 bases and J 0 bases; bases outside gene matches: 10. This CDR3 is built from 19 residues. CDR3 bases: TGTGCCAGTAGTAGTGGGACTAGCGGGGTAACCTCTAGCACAGATACGCAGTATTTT. Amino acids: CASSSGTSGVTSSTDTQYF. The variable domain in full, completed from reference TRBV19 and TRBJ2-3, reads DGGITQSPKYLFRKEGQNVTLSCEQNLNHDAMYWYRQDPGQGLRLIYYSQIVNDFQKGDIAEGYSVSREKKESFPLTVTSAQKNPTAFYLCASSSGTSGVTSSTDTQYFGPGTRLTVL.

The rearrangement links TRBV7-9 to TRBJ2-2, with D tentatively TRBD1 (5 bases). Germline-derived CDR1 and CDR2 are SEHNR and FQNEAQ (reference sequence). The CDR3 extends over 15 amino acids. V dropped 5 bases and J dropped 0 bases, with 10 bases sitting between them. The CDR3 is CASSPGQTNTGELFF. CDR3 coding DNA: TGTGCCAGCAGCCCAGGACAAACGAACACCGGGGAGCTGTTTTTT.

The chain employs TRBV6-5 and TRBJ1-2; D possibly corresponds to TRBD1 (5 bases). This CDR3 region has 11 residues. Trimming left V 6 bases short and J 8 bases short, with 10 bases between. The germline gives CDR1 MNHEY, CDR2 SVGAGI. The chain's CDR3 is CASSNQGGYTF. DNA of the CDR3: TGTGCCAGCAGCAACCAGGGAGGCTACACCTTC.

V and J are TRBV30 and TRBJ1-5; 11 bases are a match to TRBD1. This CDR3 contains 16 residues. V lost 5 bases, J lost 2 bases, and 8 bases stayed unmatched. Germline assignment: CDR1 GTSNPN and CDR2 SVGIG (reference sequence). The CDR3 bases are TGTGCCTGGGCCGGGACAGGGGGTGGGGGCAATCAGCCCCAGCATTTT. Translating it yields CAWAGTGGGGNQPQHF.

The rearrangement uses TRBV28 and TRBJ1-2, with 11 bases that match TRBD1. The CDR3 has 13 residues. The J segment lost 8 bases and the V segment lost 3 bases, leaving 2 bases of the junction unmatched. Germline V gene data show CDR1 as MDHEN and CDR2 as SYDVKM. CDR3: CASSLGQGEGYTF. The CDR3 DNA follows: TGTGCCAGCAGTTTGGGACAGGGGGAGGGCTACACCTTC.

The chain combines TRBV30 with TRBJ2-1; no firm D call. The CDR3 contains 10 residues. The V gene's germline CDR1 is GTSNPN and CDR2 SVGIG (reference sequence). The germline V and J ends were trimmed by 6 bases and 7 bases, with 7 bases remaining between them. CDR3 in DNA: TGTGCCTGCCCCCAAAATGAGCAGTTCTTC. Protein product: CACPQNEQFF. The entire variable domain, with the rest obtained from reference TRBV30 and TRBJ2-1, is as follows: SQTIHQWPATLVQPVGSPLSLECTVEGTSNPNLYWYRQAAGRGLQLLFYSVGIGQISSEVPQNLSASRPQDRQFILSSKKLLLSDSGFYLCACPQNEQFFGPGTRLTVL.

This chain connects TRBV6-5 to TRBJ2-5; TRBD1 aligns across 7 bases. Germline lookup yields CDR1 MNHEY and CDR2 SVGAGI. V lost 5 bases, J lost 2 bases, and 8 bases stayed unmatched. The CDR3 length is 15 residues. The CDR3 sequence: CASSHNRGPQETQYF. The CDR3 nucleotides are TGTGCCAGCAGTCACAACAGGGGTCCACAAGAGACCCAGTACTTC.

V usage is TRBV27 and J usage is TRBJ2-7, with TRBD2 matching over 7 bases. Germline loops: CDR1 MNHEY, CDR2 SMNVEV (reference sequence). After removal of 3 bases from V and 5 bases from J, the junction contained 7 bases not matched to a gene. The CDR3 is 14 residues long. DNA for the CDR3: TGTGCCAGCAGTTTTTACGGGAGGCTCGACGAGCAGTACTTC. Translated, it gives CASSFYGRLDEQYF.

This chain uses TRBV6-1 with TRBJ1-1, with a possible D match to TRBD1 (5 bases). The CDR3 spans 14 residues. The ends were cut back, 8 bases at V and 8 bases at J, with 21 bases in the middle. From germline, CDR1 is MNHNS and CDR2 SASEGT. Here the CDR3 DNA reads TGTGCCAGCGGGAGGGACCCCTCAAGTCGGGAAGCTTTCTTT. It specifies CASGRDPSSREAFF.

The chain links TRBV2 to TRBJ2-7; 9 bases are a match to TRBD1. V was pared by 7 bases and J by 3 bases, with 7 bases of the junction left unmatched. CDR1 and CDR2 (germline): SNHLY, FYNNEI. This CDR3 spans 14 amino acids. CDR3 sequence reads: CASTLGQGSYEQYF. CDR3 coding DNA: TGTGCCAGCACCTTGGGACAGGGAAGCTACGAGCAGTACTTC.

V usage is TRBV9 and J usage is TRBJ2-7; 9 nucleotides agree with TRBD2. The trim removed 0 bases at V and 3 bases at J, leaving 4 bases unmatched. Germline CDR1 and CDR2: SGDLS and YYNGEE. The CDR3 runs 15 residues. CDR3 region: CASSVGRGGIYEQYF. CDR3 DNA: TGTGCCAGCAGCGTAGGGCGGGGGGGCATCTACGAGCAGTACTTC.

The chain combines TRBV28 with TRBJ2-7, with TRBD2 matching 7 bases. CDR3 length equals 13 residues. J was trimmed by 7 bases and V by 8 bases; bases with no gene match: 11. Per the germline V gene, CDR1 is MDHEN and CDR2 is SYDVKM. In DNA form, the CDR3 reads TGTGCCAGCCAAGAACCAGCAGCGGGGGAGCAGTACTTC. Residues: CASQEPAAGEQYF.

The chain links TRBV9 to TRBJ2-5; D is uncertain. Germline lookup yields CDR1 SGDLS and CDR2 YYNGEE. Deletions cut 0 bases from V and 7 bases from J, with 13 bases between. There are 14 residues in the CDR3. CDR3 in amino acids: CASSVAPELRTQYF. Written as DNA, the CDR3 is TGTGCCAGCAGCGTAGCCCCGGAGCTACGGACCCAGTACTTC.